What follows are 11 T cell receptor beta chains derived from one specimen sequenced in a study of CD8+ T cells in alopecia areata. Sequencing relied on a cDNA template that was reverse transcribed from extracted RNA. Data came from immunoSEQ multiplex PCR; TCRdb stores just in-frame clones and leaves some out. Among 90,000 to 120,000 clones, roughly 64% were seen once, and the ten largest hold around a fifth. Material for sequencing was CD8+ T cells sorted from blood. The receptors come from a human donor in good health.

The chain uses TRBV2 and TRBJ2-5, with D unclear. V lost 6 bases and J lost 5, with 4 bases in between. CDR1 and CDR2 from the germline V gene are SNHLY and FYNNEI. The CDR3 has 10 amino acids. In DNA form, the CDR3 reads TGTGCCAGCAGGGCGGAGACCCAGTACTTC. Translating it yields CASRAETQYF.

A few counts support this clone. The CDR3 DNA follows: TGTGCCAGCAGTGAGAGTATTCGGGACTACAATGAGCAGTTCTTC. It specifies CASSESIRDYNEQFF. The chain is built from TRBV6-4 and TRBJ2-1, with D perhaps TRBD2 (5 bases). V was shortened by 3 bases and J by 3 bases, with 12 bases between the two germline ends. The CDR3 totals 15 residues. Germline V gene lookup returns CDR1 MRHNA and CDR2 SNTAGT.

This clone was picked up a small number of times. In nucleotides, the CDR3 is TGTGCCAGCAGCTTCTCCGGGACAGGGGGTTACGAGCAGTACTTC. The encoded protein is CASSFSGTGGYEQYF. This chain uses TRBV7-6 with TRBJ2-7, with 11 bases aligning to TRBD1. Germline V gene lookup returns CDR1 SGHVS and CDR2 FNYEAQ. CDR3 length: 15 residues. Trimming took 3 bases from V and 4 from J; bases not matched to a gene: 5.

V gene TRBV7-9 combines with J gene TRBJ2-5, with D perhaps matching TRBD2 (5 bases). The V end lost 5 bases, the J end lost 5 bases, and 18 bases lay between the germline ends. Germline V gives CDR1 SEHNR, CDR2 FQNEAQ (reference sequence). The CDR3 covers 15 residues. CDR3 coding DNA: TGTGCCAGCAGCCCCCCGGTTGAGGGCCTCGAGACCCAGTACTTC. Its translation is CASSPPVEGLETQYF. The full variable domain, in which reference TRBV7-9 and TRBJ2-5 provide the parts outside the CDR3, is DTGVSQNPRHKITKRGQNVTFRCDPISEHNRLYWYRQTLGQGPEFLTYFQNEAQLEKSRLLSDRFSAERPKGSFSTLEIQRTEQGDSAMYLCASSPPVEGLETQYFGPGTRLLVL.

The chain uses TRBV5-1 and TRBJ2-2; D is unresolved. V dropped 4 bases and J dropped 13 bases, with 11 bases sitting between them. Germline CDR1 and CDR2: SGHRS and YFSETQ. This CDR3 has 11 amino acids. The CDR3 sequence is CASSVGTTLFF. The CDR3 region has the DNA TGCGCCAGCAGCGTGGGCACTACGCTGTTTTTT.

This clone was found a few times. CDR3 DNA sequence: TGTGCCAGCAGTGACAGGGAAGAGGAGACCCAGTACTTC. It yields the protein CASSDREEETQYF. The V call is TRBV6-5, the J call TRBJ2-5, with 7 bases aligning to TRBD1. The CDR3 is 13 amino acids. The germline V gene has CDR1 MNHEY and CDR2 SVGAGI. Trimming cost V 5 bases and J 5 bases; bases outside gene matches: 5.

This clone turned up a few times. This sequence joins TRBV10-3 and TRBJ2-7, with 8 positions matching TRBD2. The CDR3 contains 15 residues. Germline lookup yields CDR1 ENHRY and CDR2 SYGVKD. V trimming: 2 bases; J trimming: 4 bases; junction bases outside the gene matches: 7. The DNA of the CDR3 is TGTGCCATCAGTGAGCCCGGGACTAGGATATACGAGCAGTACTTC. Protein: CAISEPGTRIYEQYF.

The gene calls are TRBV6-5 and TRBJ2-7; TRBD1 might be the D (6 bases). The germline V gene has CDR1 MNHEY and CDR2 SVGAGI. The V and J ends lost 2 bases and 5 bases respectively, with 16 bases between them. The CDR3 has 15 amino acids. This CDR3 reads CASSYLQGGRDEQYF. The CDR3, as DNA: TGTGCCAGCAGTTACCTCCAAGGGGGTAGGGACGAGCAGTACTTC.

V usage is TRBV19 and J usage is TRBJ1-1; 7 bases fit TRBD1. V trimming: 7 bases; J trimming: 2 bases; junction bases outside the gene matches: 4. The CDR3 runs to 13 residues. Germline lookup yields CDR1 LNHDA and CDR2 SQIVND (reference sequence). The CDR3 DNA is TGTGCCAGTATAGGGGGCCTTAACACTGAAGCTTTCTTT. It specifies CASIGGLNTEAFF.

V and J are TRBV11-1 and TRBJ1-1; D is unresolved. The germline V gene encodes CDR1 SGHAT and CDR2 FQDESV (reference sequence). CDR3 size: 13 residues. Trimming removed 5 bases at V and 4 bases at J, with 11 bases between. CDR3 coding DNA: TGTGCCAGCAGCCCAACGGTGGTCACTGAAGCTTTCTTT. The encoded protein is CASSPTVVTEAFF.

The chain recombines TRBV29-1 with TRBJ1-5, with 9 bases matching TRBD1. There are 14 residues in the CDR3. Germline V gives CDR1 SQVTM, CDR2 ANQGSEA. Trimming cost V 6 bases and J 2 bases; bases outside gene matches: 5. This chain's CDR3 is CSVIQGAGNQPQHF. The CDR3 DNA reads as TGCAGCGTGATACAGGGGGCAGGCAATCAGCCCCAGCATTTT.